These 16 T cell receptor beta chains share one sample of origin, sequenced in a study of T cells in Graves' hyperthyroidism and ophthalmopathy. Amplification of TCR beta CDR3 regions used RNA as the template. When the TCR CDR3 underwent first-round RT-PCR, the HTBI primer set was used. One entry per CDR3 protein, called by TCRdb with MiXCR from the multiplex PCR reads. This table has 300,000 to 450,000 distinct CDR3 sequences, more than 11% appearing once. Sequenced input: blood. The receptor source for this set is a woman aged 55-70 years with Graves' hyperthyroidism.

V is TRBV15 and J is TRBJ2-3; tentative D call: TRBD1 (5 bases). The CDR3 has 12 residues. The V end was cut by 4 bases, the J end by 4 bases, with 6 bases between. CDR1 LNHNV and CDR2 YYDKDF come from the germline V gene (reference sequence). CDR3 DNA: TGTGCCACCAGCATAGGGGCAGATACGCAGTATTTT. As protein: CATSIGADTQYF. The full variable domain, its missing parts supplied by reference TRBV15 and TRBJ2-3, is DAMVIQNPRYQVTQFGKPVTLSCSQTLNHNVMYWYQQKSSQAPKLLFHYYDKDFNNEADTPDNFQSRRPNTSFCFLDIRSPGLGDTAMYLCATSIGADTQYFGPGTRLTVL.

This clonotype has more than one count but fewer than ten. The rearrangement joins TRBV24-1 to TRBJ2-3; 14 nucleotides match TRBD2. Per germline, CDR1 KGHDR and CDR2 SFDVKD. This CDR3 has 17 residues. V shed 7 bases and J 4 bases; nucleotides not matched to a gene: 9. The CDR3 DNA reads TGTGCCACCAGCCACGGACTAGCGGGAGGTCAGTCAGATACGCAGTATTTT. Translation: CATSHGLAGGQSDTQYF.

The rearrangement joins TRBV6-5 to TRBJ2-7, with a tentative D call TRBD2 (6 bases). The CDR3 is 14 amino acids. The germline V gene has CDR1 MNHEY and CDR2 SVGAGI. The V and J ends lost 3 bases and 2 bases respectively, with 11 bases between them. CDR3 region: CASSYNSGTYEQYF. The CDR3 DNA reads as TGTGCCAGCAGTTATAATAGCGGCACCTACGAGCAGTACTTC.

This clonotype was detected once. The chain links TRBV28 to TRBJ2-2, with 9 bases matching TRBD1. The V gene's germline CDR1 is MDHEN and CDR2 SYDVKM. The ends lost 4 bases at V and 0 bases at J; junction bases unmatched: 6. The CDR3 has 17 residues. The DNA for the CDR3 is TGTGCCAGCAGTTCCTGGACAGGGGACACGAACACCGGGGAGCTGTTTTTT. Translation: CASSSWTGDTNTGELFF.

The chain carries TRBV7-3 and TRBJ2-1; TRBD2 agrees at 8 bases. Germline trimming cut 5 bases from V and 5 bases from J; bases unmatched to any gene: 8. The germline V gene encodes CDR1 SGHTA and CDR2 FQGTGA. CDR3 length equals 15 residues. Here the CDR3 reads CASSPGAGVHNEQFF. The CDR3 nucleotides read TGTGCCAGCAGCCCCGGAGCGGGAGTCCACAATGAGCAGTTCTTC.

This clonotype has a handful of counts. This chain connects TRBV4-2 to TRBJ2-3, with TRBD2 identical over 7 bases. The CDR3 covers 19 residues. The V segment lost 0 bases and the J segment 0 bases; nucleotides outside the gene matches: 12. CDR1 and CDR2 (germline): LGHNA, YNFKEQ. Written as DNA, the CDR3 is TGTGCCAGCAGCCAAGAGGGAGGGCCGGGGAGCGCTAGCACAGATACGCAGTATTTT. Its protein product is CASSQEGGPGSASTDTQYF.

This chain joins TRBV20-1 and TRBJ2-1, with a tentative D call TRBD2 (5 bases). Trimming removed 3 bases from V and 4 bases from J, with 13 bases in between. CDR1 and CDR2 (germline): DFQATT, SNEGSKA (reference sequence). This CDR3 has 14 amino acids. CDR3 nucleotide sequence: TGCAGTGCTAGTGCTAGCAAGAGATACAATGAGCAGTTCTTC. Its protein is CSASASKRYNEQFF.

This clonotype has more than one count but fewer than ten. The V and J genes are TRBV19 and TRBJ2-7; D could derive from TRBD1 or TRBD2 (6 bases each). Between the trimmed V and J ends, which lost 4 bases and 4 bases, there was a span of 11 bases. CDR1 is LNHDA and CDR2 is SQIVND in the germline V gene (reference sequence). The CDR3 runs to 13 residues. The DNA for the CDR3 is TGTGCCAGTAGTAATGGGGGGCTATACGAGCAGTACTTC. Translated, it gives CASSNGGLYEQYF.

There are a few counts of this clonotype. The chain couples TRBV20-1 to TRBJ1-4, with 10 bases identical to TRBD1. Per the germline V gene, CDR1 is DFQATT and CDR2 is SNEGSKA (reference sequence). There are 14 residues in the CDR3. With 2 bases clipped from V and 6 bases from J, the junction kept 3 bases outside the gene matches. This chain's CDR3 is CSARKGTGDEKLFF. CDR3 DNA sequence: TGCAGTGCTAGAAAGGGGACAGGGGATGAAAAACTGTTTTTT.

This clonotype was seen at least ten times. The chain links TRBV30 to TRBJ1-1; D call uncertain. CDR3 length: 13 residues. Trimming pared 2 bases from V and 1 base from J, leaving 8 bases between. Germline V gene sequence: CDR1 GTSNPN, CDR2 SVGIG (reference sequence). Written as DNA, the CDR3 is TGTGCCTGGAGTCGCCGGTCGAACACTGAAGCTTTCTTT. Translated, it gives CAWSRRSNTEAFF.

V and J are TRBV18 and TRBJ2-5; the match to TRBD1 covers 7 bases. Germline-derived CDR1 and CDR2 are KGHSH and LQKENI. J was trimmed by 2 bases and V by 3 bases; bases with no gene match: 9. The CDR3 runs 16 residues. In nucleotides, the CDR3 is TGTGCCAGCTCACCGTTCCCACAGGGGTTACAAGAGACCCAGTACTTC. This sequence encodes CASSPFPQGLQETQYF. The variable domain in full, completed from reference TRBV18 and TRBJ2-5, reads NAGVMQNPRHLVRRRGQEARLRCSPMKGHSHVYWYRQLPEEGLKFMVYLQKENIIDESGMPKERFSAEFPKEGPSILRIQQVVRGDSAAYFCASSPFPQGLQETQYFGPGTRLLVL.

The rearrangement joins TRBV28 to TRBJ2-7; no clear D gene. The CDR3 consists of 12 residues. Germline CDR1 and CDR2: MDHEN and SYDVKM. V was shortened by 8 bases and J by 4 bases, with 12 bases between the two germline ends. The CDR3 reads CASGPPGYEQYF. As DNA, the CDR3 is TGTGCCAGCGGTCCCCCCGGGTACGAGCAGTACTTC.

This clonotype was counted many times. The chain combines TRBV2 with TRBJ2-3, with TRBD2 identical over 13 bases. The CDR3 contains 15 residues. CDR1 is SNHLY, CDR2 FYNNEI, per germline. After removal of 4 bases from V and 5 bases from J, the junction contained 3 bases not matched to a gene. The CDR3 spells CASSVGLAGVDTQYF. DNA for the CDR3: TGTGCCAGCAGTGTAGGACTAGCGGGAGTAGATACGCAGTATTTT.

This clonotype was found many times. The V call is TRBV3-1, the J call TRBJ2-2, with D perhaps matching TRBD1 (6 bases). This CDR3 is built from 13 residues. Between the trimmed V and J ends, which lost 6 bases and 4 bases, there was a span of 9 bases. The germline gives CDR1 LGHDT, CDR2 YNNKEL (reference sequence). In DNA form, the CDR3 reads TGTGCCAGCAGAGGGGGAACCACCGGGGAGCTGTTTTTT. This translates into CASRGGTTGELFF.

This clonotype was recorded at least ten times. The chain combines TRBV18 with TRBJ2-3; 13 nucleotides align to TRBD2. This CDR3 is built from 16 residues. The junction had 9 bases not matched to a gene; V was cut back by 6 bases and J by 6 bases. CDR1 is KGHSH, CDR2 LQKENI, per germline. The CDR3, as DNA: TGTGCCAGCTCCCCCGGACTAGCGGGAGTAACGGATACGCAGTATTTT. Translating it yields CASSPGLAGVTDTQYF. Complete variable domain (other parts from reference TRBV18 and TRBJ2-3): NAGVMQNPRHLVRRRGQEARLRCSPMKGHSHVYWYRQLPEEGLKFMVYLQKENIIDESGMPKERFSAEFPKEGPSILRIQQVVRGDSAAYFCASSPGLAGVTDTQYFGPGTRLTVL.

The V gene is TRBV9, the J gene TRBJ1-5; D is perhaps TRBD1 (6 bases). CDR1 is SGDLS, CDR2 YYNGEE, per germline. The CDR3 has 14 amino acids. V was clipped by 4 bases and J by 4 bases, with 12 bases between them. CDR3 residues: CASSRGQLNQPQHF. DNA for the CDR3: TGTGCCAGCAGCCGTGGACAGTTAAATCAGCCCCAGCATTTT.